The sample holds one count of the clone carrying this TCR beta chain. This same CDR3 is encoded by further DNA sequences in the sample. CDR3 length: 15 residues. Per the germline V gene, CDR1 is SGHRS and CDR2 is YFSETQ. Trimming stripped 0 bases from V and 0 bases from J, with 4 bases between. The sample is drawn from a study of Ad26.COV2.S vaccination and SARS-CoV-2 variants. This sample's treatment: some 19 received Ad26.COV2.S at low or high dose, single or two shots; 5 received placebo; per-sample allocation not given. Day 63 after the first vaccine or placebo injection was the time point for sampling. An Ad26 vector expressing Wuhan-strain SARS-CoV-2 spike served as the vaccine. Only in-frame clones appear in the TCRdb table, and some are missing; sequencing was by immunoSEQ multiplex PCR. The table lists hundreds of thousands of clones, about 93% of them singletons.

Specimen: peripheral blood, collected in a trial of Ad26.COV2.S vaccine versus placebo. The receptor was isolated from a person between 18 and 60 years old who received the Ad26.COV2.S COVID-19 vaccine or a placebo. The chain has TRBV5-1 and TRBJ1-6; D gene unclear. CDR3 in amino acids: CASSLESSYNSPLHF. The CDR3 bases are TGCGCCAGCAGCTTGGAGAGCTCCTATAATTCACCCCTCCACTTT.